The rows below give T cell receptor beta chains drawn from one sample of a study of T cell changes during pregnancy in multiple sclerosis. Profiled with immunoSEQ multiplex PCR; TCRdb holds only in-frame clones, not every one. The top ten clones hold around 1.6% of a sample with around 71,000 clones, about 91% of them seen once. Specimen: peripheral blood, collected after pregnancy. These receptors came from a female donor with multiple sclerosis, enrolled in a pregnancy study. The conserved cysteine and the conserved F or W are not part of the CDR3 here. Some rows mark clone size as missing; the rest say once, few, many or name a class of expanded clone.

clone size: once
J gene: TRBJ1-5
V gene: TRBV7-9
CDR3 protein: ASSLDRGNQPQH

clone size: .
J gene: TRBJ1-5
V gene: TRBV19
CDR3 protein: ASRRRESNQPQH

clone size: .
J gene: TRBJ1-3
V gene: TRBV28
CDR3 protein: ASSLGQTGNTIY

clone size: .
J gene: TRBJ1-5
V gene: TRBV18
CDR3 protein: ASSLTGGEGNQPQH

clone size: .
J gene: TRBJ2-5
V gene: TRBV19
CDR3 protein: ASSSGDSRETQY

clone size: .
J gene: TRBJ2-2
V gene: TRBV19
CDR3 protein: ASRPTGANTGELF

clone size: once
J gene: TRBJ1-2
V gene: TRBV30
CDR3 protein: AWSGQSYLGYGYT

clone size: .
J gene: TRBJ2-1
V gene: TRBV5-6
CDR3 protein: ASSLGLAGNEQF

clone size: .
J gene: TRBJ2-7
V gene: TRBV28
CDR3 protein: ASSLVAGGPHEQY

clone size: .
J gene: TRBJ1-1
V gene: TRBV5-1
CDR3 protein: ASSGLGGRGVTEAF

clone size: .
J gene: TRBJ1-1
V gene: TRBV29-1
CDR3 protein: SSKVAMNTEAF

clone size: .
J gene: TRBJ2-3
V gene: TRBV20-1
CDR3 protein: SEGLGDTQY

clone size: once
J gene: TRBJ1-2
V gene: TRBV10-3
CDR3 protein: AISLLGGDGYT

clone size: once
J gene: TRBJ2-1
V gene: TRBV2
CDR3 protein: ASRGLSGSYQF

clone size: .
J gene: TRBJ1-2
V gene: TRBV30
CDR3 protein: AWSVPYRATNYGYT